Listed here are 30 T cell receptor beta chains from one sample, sequenced in a study of OX40 agonist ivuxolimab in advanced cancers. Sequencing was performed with immunoSEQ multiplex PCR; in TCRdb, only in-frame clones are kept and a portion is missing. The sample lists tens of thousands of clones, 70% to 90% seen once, with about 0.34% in the top ten. The source was CD4+ or CD8+ T cells sorted from blood, collected in a trial of the OX40 agonist ivuxolimab. Receptor source: an adult with an advanced solid tumor such as melanoma, head and neck, liver or kidney cancer.

J is TRBJ2-5 and V is TRBV7-9, with D hard to call. Per germline, CDR1 SEHNR and CDR2 FQNEAQ (reference sequence). The length of the CDR3 is 12 residues. Trimming took off 2 bases at V and 5 bases at J, with 6 bases between the two ends. The CDR3 loop is CASSLSAETQYF. Written as DNA, the CDR3 is TGTGCCAGCAGCTTATCGGCGGAGACCCAGTACTTC.

This sequence joins TRBV9 and TRBJ2-2; TRBD2 matches 8 bases. Germline trimming cut 3 bases from V and 3 bases from J; bases unmatched to any gene: 4. This CDR3 region has 15 residues. Germline V gene sequence: CDR1 SGDLS, CDR2 YYNGEE. The CDR3 DNA reads TGTGCCAGCAGCGGGCGGGGGGCACACACCGGGGAGCTGTTTTTT. Translating it yields CASSGRGAHTGELFF. The complete variable domain, with remaining parts taken from reference TRBV9 and TRBJ2-2, reads DSGVTQTPKHLITATGQRVTLRCSPRSGDLSVYWYQQSLDQGLQFLIQYYNGEERAKGNILERFSAQQFPDLHSELNLSSLELGDSALYFCASSGRGAHTGELFFGEGSRLTVL.

This clone was observed a few times. J is TRBJ1-3 and V is TRBV7-9; D gene uncertain. V lost 5 bases and J 0 bases, leaving 14 bases between the germline ends. CDR3 length equals 16 residues. Germline V gene lookup returns CDR1 SEHNR and CDR2 FQNEAQ (reference sequence). CDR3 DNA: TGTGCCAGCAGCCGAGGCGCGGCGAGCTCTGGAAACACCATATATTTT. Its protein product is CASSRGAASSGNTIYF.

The rearrangement joins TRBV30 to TRBJ2-7, with a weak D call TRBD2 (7 bases). Germline CDR1 and CDR2: GTSNPN and SVGIG (reference sequence). Trimming removed 2 bases from V and 0 bases from J, with 11 bases in between. The CDR3 totals 14 residues. CDR3 sequence reads: CAWSPGGLSYEQYF. The CDR3 DNA follows: TGTGCCTGGAGTCCCGGGGGGCTCTCCTACGAGCAGTACTTC.

This clone was seen only once. The rearrangement joins TRBV29-1 to TRBJ2-1, with a weak D call TRBD1 (6 bases). This CDR3 contains 16 residues. Germline V gene sequence: CDR1 SQVTM, CDR2 ANQGSEA. V lost 6 bases and J lost 0, with 18 bases in between. CDR3 coding DNA: TGCAGCGTGGTCAAGACAGGTGGCCTCTCCTACAATGAGCAGTTCTTC. Protein product: CSVVKTGGLSYNEQFF.

This clone appeared a few times. The chain uses TRBV18 and TRBJ1-6; D is uncertain. V shed 6 bases and J shed 8 bases, with 14 bases lying between them. Germline loops: CDR1 KGHSH, CDR2 LQKENI. The CDR3 spans 14 residues. CDR3 sequence reads: CASSLGPADSPLHF. Written as DNA, the CDR3 is TGTGCCAGCTCGCTTGGGCCTGCGGATTCACCCCTCCACTTT.

This clone has a handful of counts. The same CDR3 also results from other DNA sequences found in this sample. The J gene is TRBJ1-6, the V gene TRBV7-3; no reliable D call. V was pared by 3 bases and J by 0 bases, with 3 bases between. The CDR3 spans 14 residues. In germline, CDR1 is SGHTA, CDR2 FQGTGA. CDR3 loop: CASSLSSYNSPLHF. Written as DNA, the CDR3 is TGTGCCAGCAGCTTGAGCTCCTATAATTCACCCCTCCACTTT.

This chain connects TRBV11-3 to TRBJ2-1, with D perhaps matching TRBD2 (6 bases). Per the germline V gene, CDR1 is SGHNT and CDR2 is YENEEA. V lost 5 bases and J lost 10, with 21 bases in between. CDR3 size: 15 residues. CDR3 sequence: CASSPRDSPSGEQFF. For the CDR3, the DNA is TGTGCCAGCAGCCCGCGGGACTCCCCTTCGGGGGAGCAGTTCTTC.

The V and J genes are TRBV9 and TRBJ2-2; 9 bases are shared with TRBD2. The CDR3 loop spans 16 amino acids. Germline CDR1 is SGDLS and CDR2 is YYNGEE. Germline trimming cut 0 bases from V and 2 bases from J; bases unmatched to any gene: 2. CDR3 bases: TGTGCCAGCAGCGTAGCTAGCGGGGCTAACACCGGGGAGCTGTTTTTT. Protein sequence: CASSVASGANTGELFF.

The chain carries TRBV18 and TRBJ1-3, with a weak D call TRBD1 (6 bases). Germline CDR1 reads KGHSH; CDR2 reads LQKENI. Trimming left V 3 bases short and J 1 base short, with 19 bases between. This CDR3 spans 18 amino acids. For the CDR3, the DNA is TGTGCCAGCTCACCGTTGGGGTCCGGGGGCTCATCTGGAAACACCATATATTTT. Its translation: CASSPLGSGGSSGNTIYF. The full variable domain, with the rest looked up from reference TRBV18 and TRBJ1-3, is NAGVMQNPRHLVRRRGQEARLRCSPMKGHSHVYWYRQLPEEGLKFMVYLQKENIIDESGMPKERFSAEFPKEGPSILRIQQVVRGDSAAYFCASSPLGSGGSSGNTIYFGEGSWLTVV.

The chain employs TRBV10-3 and TRBJ2-7; 7 bases are a match to TRBD2. CDR3 size: 16 residues. The germline gives CDR1 ENHRY, CDR2 SYGVKD. V shed 0 bases and J 3 bases; nucleotides not matched to a gene: 8. The CDR3 loop reads CAISESERPGGYEQYF. CDR3 sequence (DNA): TGTGCCATCAGTGAGTCTGAGAGACCGGGAGGCTACGAGCAGTACTTC.

The V call is TRBV11-2, the J call TRBJ2-7; D may be TRBD2 (6 bases). Trimming took off 5 bases at V and 3 bases at J, with 11 bases between the two ends. In germline, CDR1 is SGHAT, CDR2 FQNNGV. The CDR3 spans 13 residues. This CDR3 is CASSIAESYEQYF. CDR3 nucleotides: TGTGCCAGCAGCATAGCGGAGAGCTACGAGCAGTACTTC. Drawing the rest from reference TRBV11-2 and TRBJ2-7, the complete variable domain is EAGVAQSPRYKIIEKRQSVAFWCNPISGHATLYWYQQILGQGPKLLIQFQNNGVVDDSQLPKDRFSAERLKGVDSTLKIQPAKLEDSAVYLCASSIAESYEQYFGPGTRLTVT.

The chain carries TRBV18 and TRBJ2-3; D is possibly TRBD2 (7 bases). V lost 2 bases, J lost 2 bases, and 17 bases lay in between. This CDR3 is built from 17 residues. Germline V gene lookup returns CDR1 KGHSH and CDR2 LQKENI. The CDR3 DNA sequence: TGTGCCAGCTCACCATCCGGAGGGGGGGCCTCCACAGATACGCAGTATTTT. It translates to CASSPSGGGASTDTQYF.

The chain combines TRBV6-1 with TRBJ1-5, with D unclear. V was trimmed by 0 bases and J by 3 bases, leaving 9 bases between them. The CDR3 is made up of 15 amino acids. CDR1 is MNHNS, CDR2 SASEGT, per germline. The CDR3 sequence: CASSEAAGPNQPQHF. In DNA, the CDR3 is TGTGCCAGCAGTGAAGCAGCCGGGCCCAATCAGCCCCAGCATTTT.

The chain is built from TRBV7-6 and TRBJ2-1; 9 nucleotides align to TRBD2. V shed 4 bases and J 3 bases; nucleotides not matched to a gene: 16. The length of the CDR3 is 19 residues. CDR1 and CDR2 (germline): SGHVS, FNYEAQ. CDR3 coding DNA: TGTGCCAGCAGCTATAAACCTAGCGGGGTCGGGCCCAGCTACAATGAGCAGTTCTTC. Translation gives CASSYKPSGVGPSYNEQFF.

This chain uses TRBV5-1 with TRBJ2-1; 11 nucleotides line up with TRBD2. Unmatched junction bases numbered 4, after V lost 4 bases and J lost 1 base. Germline CDR1 SGHRS, CDR2 YFSETQ. This CDR3 is built from 16 residues. DNA of the CDR3: TGCGCCAGCAGCATTAGCGGGGGGGAATCCTACAATGAGCAGTTCTTC. Protein sequence: CASSISGGESYNEQFF.

The chain is built from TRBV7-9 and TRBJ1-3; TRBD1 agrees at 7 bases. There are 15 residues in the CDR3. Germline assignment: CDR1 SEHNR and CDR2 FQNEAQ (reference sequence). After removal of 3 bases from V and 0 bases from J, the junction contained 2 bases not matched to a gene. CDR3 protein: CASSLGQSSGNTIYF. In DNA, the CDR3 is TGTGCCAGCAGCTTGGGACAGTCCTCTGGAAACACCATATATTTT.

The sample holds a few counts of this clone. V usage is TRBV30 and J usage is TRBJ1-2; D remains unclear. The V gene's germline CDR1 is GTSNPN and CDR2 SVGIG (reference sequence). V gave up 5 bases and J gave up 5 bases, with 15 bases separating them. CDR3 length: 13 residues. For the CDR3, the DNA is TGTGCCTGGGACAAACAGAACACTTATGGCTACACCTTC. It specifies CAWDKQNTYGYTF.

The chain employs TRBV5-1 and TRBJ2-2; tentative D call: TRBD2 (6 bases). The CDR3 covers 15 residues. The V gene's germline CDR1 is SGHRS and CDR2 YFSETQ. Trimming left V 0 bases short and J 6 bases short, with 12 bases between. CDR3 nucleotide sequence: TGCGCCAGCAGCTTGGTTCCCGGGGAGGCCGGGGAGCTGTTTTTT. This sequence encodes CASSLVPGEAGELFF.

J is TRBJ2-7 and V is TRBV11-2; TRBD1 matches at 8 bases. The CDR3 extends over 15 amino acids. Germline V gene data show CDR1 as SGHAT and CDR2 as FQNNGV. J lost 7 bases, V lost 5 bases, and 13 bases had no gene match. The CDR3 DNA reads TGTGCCAGCAGCGCCCGTAGGCAGGGGGCCTCGGAGCAGTACTTC. As protein: CASSARRQGASEQYF.

A single count supports this clone. The rearrangement links TRBV19 to TRBJ2-1, with 9 bases identical to TRBD2. Trimming cost V 0 bases and J 6 bases; bases outside gene matches: 15. The CDR3 totals 19 residues. Germline assignment: CDR1 LNHDA and CDR2 SQIVND (reference sequence). The DNA for the CDR3 is TGTGCCAGTAGTATAGATTTTTTGGCTAGCGGGAAGAATCGCAATGAGCAGTTCTTC. It codes for CASSIDFLASGKNRNEQFF.

This chain uses TRBV5-4 with TRBJ1-4, with 10 bases identical to TRBD1. CDR1 is SGHNT, CDR2 YYREEE, per germline (reference sequence). V shed 0 bases, J shed 8 bases, and the junction held 4 bases outside the gene matches. The CDR3 runs to 15 residues. The DNA for the CDR3 is TGTGCCAGCAGCTTGGCAGGGACAGGGGTAGAAAAACTGTTTTTT. It specifies CASSLAGTGVEKLFF.

The genes are TRBV16 and TRBJ1-4; D ambiguous. CDR1 and CDR2 from the germline V gene are KGHSY and FQNENV. CDR3 length equals 15 residues. The V and J ends lost 0 bases and 11 bases respectively, with 16 bases between them. The CDR3 DNA follows: TGTGCCAGCAGCCAATCGGGCTCGTCCAGCGCGAAACTGTTTTTT. Translating it yields CASSQSGSSSAKLFF.

The chain combines TRBV7-2 with TRBJ2-7; a weak D match, TRBD1 (5 bases). With 3 bases removed from V and 5 bases from J, the gap between germline ends came to 5 bases. Germline V gene data show CDR1 as SGHTA and CDR2 as FQGNSA. This CDR3 has 11 residues. This chain's CDR3 is CASSLDNEQYF. As DNA, the CDR3 is TGTGCCAGCAGCTTGGACAACGAGCAGTACTTC. The whole variable domain, filled in from reference TRBV7-2 and TRBJ2-7, reads GAGVSQSPSNKVTEKGKDVELRCDPISGHTALYWYRQSLGQGLEFLIYFQGNSAPDKSGLPSDRFSAERTGGSVSTLTIQRTQQEDSAVYLCASSLDNEQYFGPGTRLTVT.

This clone was picked up one time. The V gene is TRBV7-6, the J gene TRBJ1-4, with TRBD1 identical over 10 bases. V lost 0 bases and J lost 7; bases outside the gene matches: 2. Germline V gene lookup returns CDR1 SGHVS and CDR2 FNYEAQ. The CDR3 covers 15 residues. The CDR3 region is CASSLADRGAEKLFF. The CDR3 nucleotides are TGTGCCAGCAGCTTAGCGGACAGGGGGGCTGAAAAACTGTTTTTT.

The chain couples TRBV29-1 to TRBJ1-2; possibly TRBD1 for D (5 bases). Germline V CDR1 and CDR2: SQVTM, ANQGSEA. The CDR3 contains 14 residues. V gave up 4 bases and J gave up 6 bases, with 18 bases separating them. Here the CDR3 reads CSVGVVGARDGYTF. The CDR3 region has the DNA TGCAGCGTTGGGGTAGTCGGGGCGCGGGATGGCTACACCTTC.

This rearrangement joins TRBV19 to TRBJ1-3; 7 positions match TRBD1. Germline CDR1 is LNHDA and CDR2 is SQIVND (reference sequence). CDR3 size: 15 residues. The V gene end was trimmed by 7 bases and the J gene end by 0 bases; junction bases not matched to a gene: 6. The CDR3 region is CASTPWDSSGNTIYF. The CDR3 DNA follows: TGTGCCAGTACCCCCTGGGACAGCTCTGGAAACACCATATATTTT.

This clone was recorded once. This chain connects TRBV11-3 to TRBJ1-1; a possible D gene is TRBD1 (6 bases). The V and J ends lost 1 base and 3 bases respectively, with 15 bases between them. The CDR3 is made up of 16 amino acids. Germline loops: CDR1 SGHNT, CDR2 YENEEA. The CDR3 DNA follows: TGTGCCAGCAGCTTAGGTCAGGGGCGCTCGGACACTGAAGCTTTCTTT. Residues: CASSLGQGRSDTEAFF.

The J gene is TRBJ2-7, the V gene TRBV7-2; tentatively, D is TRBD2 (5 bases). In germline, CDR1 is SGHTA, CDR2 FQGNSA. V gave up 2 bases and J gave up 2 bases, with 10 bases separating them. This CDR3 is 14 amino acids long. As DNA, the CDR3 is TGTGCCAGCAGCTTACTCGGGATGACCTACGAGCAGTACTTC. Amino acids: CASSLLGMTYEQYF.

The CDR3 bases are TGCGCCAGCAGCTCTCTGACAGGGGATAAGGAAAAACTGTTTTTT. It translates to CASSSLTGDKEKLFF. The rearrangement links TRBV5-1 to TRBJ1-4, with 8 positions matching TRBD1. Germline-derived CDR1 and CDR2 are SGHRS and YFSETQ. The trim removed 3 bases at V and 8 bases at J, leaving 9 bases unmatched. The CDR3 runs to 15 residues.